This entry is about one TCR beta chain. Amplification of the TCR beta CDR3 (from genomic DNA) was done by two-round multiplex PCR. The authors ran first-round PCR with primers specific to each TRBV and TRBJ gene. TCRdb re-analysed the multiplex PCR reads in MiXCR, keeping a single row per CDR3 protein. The data contain about 34,000 distinct CDR3 sequences, more than 30% of them seen just once; the ten biggest clones take up roughly 26%. The data are from a study of prognosis after radiotherapy for stage I lung cancer. Looking at the study overall: Some 14 of the patients were found to have newly diagnosed primary stage I lung tumors, and five were living with oligometastatic NSCLC after surgical resection of the primary tumor.

CDR3 length: 14 residues. The ends lost 2 bases at V and 1 base at J; junction bases unmatched: 2. This specimen was PBMCs, taken before or after stereotactic body radiation therapy (not recorded which). The V gene is TRBV12-3 or TRBV12-4, the J gene TRBJ2-7; 7 bases match TRBD1. This sequence originates from a donor over 45 with non-small cell lung cancer. CDR3 protein: CASSLMGQSYEQYF. CDR3 nucleotide sequence: TGTGCCAGCAGTTTAATGGGACAGTCCTACGAGCAGTACTTC.